A selection of T cell receptor beta chains follows, all from one sample in a study of blood T cell repertoires in COVID-19. Method: immunoSEQ multiplex PCR; TCRdb's copy keeps in-frame clones and lacks some. The sample contains fewer than 85,000 clones, 88% of which appear only once. The sample consisted of peripheral blood. These receptors all come from a man aged 50 or older with active COVID-19. Each CDR3 is given with its conserved first and last residue. A D gene is named only where the DNA matches it firmly. Clone size, where shown, is once, few, many, or a class for clones that have expanded.

D gene	V gene	clone size	CDR3 protein
-	TRBV19	-	CASSIGPSTYNEQFF
-	TRBV18	-	CASSPRGGGSMNTEAFF
-	TRBV5-1	few	CASSLGQSLADTQYF
-	TRBV19	-	CATSWDFSYNEQFF
TRBD1	TRBV30	-	CAWSDRGGNYGYTF
TRBD1	TRBV6-4	-	CASSEGQENSPLHF
TRBD2	TRBV9	-	CASSVAASGTNTGELFF
-	TRBV10-3	-	CAISEMAATYEQYF
-	TRBV28	-	CASSFQQPSGNTIYF
TRBD1	TRBV19	-	CASTDRELNGYTF
-	TRBV19	-	CASSIVGLNEQFF
TRBD2	TRBV19	few	CASSMLAGGSYEQYF
-	TRBV5-6	-	CASSSFLSSYEQYF
TRBD1	TRBV15	-	CATSRESNTGDYTEAFF
TRBD1	TRBV19	once	CASSSLLSARGIGYTF
TRBD1	TRBV5-1	-	CASSPGTAALEAFF